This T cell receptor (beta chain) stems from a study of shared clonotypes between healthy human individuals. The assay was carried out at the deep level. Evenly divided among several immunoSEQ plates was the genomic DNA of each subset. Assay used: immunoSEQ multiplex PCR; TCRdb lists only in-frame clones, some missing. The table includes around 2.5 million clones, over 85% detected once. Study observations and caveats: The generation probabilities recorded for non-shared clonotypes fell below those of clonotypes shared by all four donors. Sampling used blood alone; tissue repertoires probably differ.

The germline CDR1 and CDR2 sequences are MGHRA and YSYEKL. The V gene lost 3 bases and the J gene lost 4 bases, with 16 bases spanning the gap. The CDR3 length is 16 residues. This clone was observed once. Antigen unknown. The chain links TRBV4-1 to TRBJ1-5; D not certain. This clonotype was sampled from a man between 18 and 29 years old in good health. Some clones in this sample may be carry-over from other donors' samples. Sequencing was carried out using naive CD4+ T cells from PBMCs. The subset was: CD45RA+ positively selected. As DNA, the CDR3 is TGCGCCAGCAGCCAGGTTCGGGCAATACGTAATCAGCCCCAGCATTTT. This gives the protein CASSQVRAIRNQPQHF.